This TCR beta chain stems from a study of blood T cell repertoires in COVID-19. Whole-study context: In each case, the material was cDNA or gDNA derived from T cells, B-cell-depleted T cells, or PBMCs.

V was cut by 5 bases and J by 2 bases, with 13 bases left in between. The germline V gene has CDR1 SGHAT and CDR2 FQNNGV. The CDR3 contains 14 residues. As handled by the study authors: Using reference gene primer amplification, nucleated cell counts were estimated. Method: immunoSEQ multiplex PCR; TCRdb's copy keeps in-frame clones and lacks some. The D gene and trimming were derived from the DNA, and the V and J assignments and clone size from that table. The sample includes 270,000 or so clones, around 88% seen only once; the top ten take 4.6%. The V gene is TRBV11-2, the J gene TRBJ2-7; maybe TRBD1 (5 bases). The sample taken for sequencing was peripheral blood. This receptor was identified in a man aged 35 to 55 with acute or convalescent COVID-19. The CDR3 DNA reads TGTGCCAGCAGCCCAAAGGGGTACACCTACGAGCAGTACTTC. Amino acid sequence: CASSPKGYTYEQYF.